These T cell receptor beta chains were read from a single sample in a study of OX40 agonist ivuxolimab in advanced cancers. Measured with immunoSEQ multiplex PCR; TCRdb has only the in-frame clones, and not every one. The table includes 60,000 to 75,000 clones, around 93% detected once. Specimen: CD4+ or CD8+ T cells sorted from blood, collected in a trial of the OX40 agonist ivuxolimab. These receptors were taken from an adult with an advanced solid tumor such as melanoma, head and neck, liver or kidney cancer. CDR3s include the opening cysteine and the closing phenylalanine or tryptophan. The order of the fields is CDR3 protein, CDR3 DNA, D gene, V gene, CDR3 length, J gene, clone size. A D gene is named only where the DNA matches it firmly. The listing skips clone size in some rows; elsewhere it reads once, few, many or a size class.

CDR3: CSLVVPERGTEAFF
DNA: TGCAGCCTTGTGGTGCCCGAGAGGGGGACTGAAGCTTTCTTT
D: .
V: TRBV29-1
length: 14
J: TRBJ1-1
size: few

CDR3: CASGLVRDSGANVLTF
DNA: TGTGCTAGTGGTTTGGTACGTGACTCTGGGGCCAACGTCCTGACTTTC
D: .
V: TRBV12-5
length: 16
J: TRBJ2-6
size: .

CDR3: CASSPPASSYEQYF
DNA: TGTGCCAGCAGTCCACCCGCGAGCTCCTACGAGCAGTACTTC
D: .
V: TRBV27
length: 14
J: TRBJ2-7
size: .

CDR3: CASSSRPGEKLFF
DNA: TGTGCCAGCAGCTCCCGGCCGGGGGAAAAACTGTTTTTT
D: .
V: TRBV5-4
length: 13
J: TRBJ1-4
size: once

CDR3: CASSYRGGYGYTF
DNA: TGTGCCAGCAGTTACAGGGGGGGCTATGGCTACACCTTC
D: TRBD1
V: TRBV27
length: 13
J: TRBJ1-2
size: .

CDR3: CASSEVTIRNTEAFF
DNA: TGTGCCAGCAGTGAAGTTACGATAAGGAACACTGAAGCTTTCTTT
D: .
V: TRBV6-1
length: 15
J: TRBJ1-1
size: .

CDR3: CASPNEGELGNIQYF
DNA: TGTGCCAGCCCTAACGAGGGGGAGCTAGGAAACATTCAGTACTTC
D: .
V: TRBV27
length: 15
J: TRBJ2-4
size: .

CDR3: CASPLWPGNSKDSPLHF
DNA: TGTGCCAGTCCCTTGTGGCCAGGGAACAGTAAAGATTCACCCCTCCACTTT
D: .
V: TRBV2
length: 17
J: TRBJ1-6
size: once

CDR3: CASSARTSPLGTDTQYF
DNA: TGTGCCAGCAGCGCCCGGACTTCTCCCCTAGGCACAGATACGCAGTATTTT
D: .
V: TRBV7-2
length: 17
J: TRBJ2-3
size: .

CDR3: CASSGLTGNYNEQFF
DNA: TGTGCCAGCAGCGGATTGACAGGGAACTACAATGAGCAGTTCTTC
D: TRBD1
V: TRBV9
length: 15
J: TRBJ2-1
size: .

CDR3: CASTIGQGAYEQYF
DNA: TGTGCCAGCACCATAGGACAGGGGGCCTACGAGCAGTACTTC
D: TRBD1
V: TRBV11-2
length: 14
J: TRBJ2-7
size: .

CDR3: CASSQDHGTGYLEQYF
DNA: TGCGCCAGCAGCCAAGATCATGGGACAGGGTACCTCGAGCAGTACTTC
D: TRBD1
V: TRBV4-3
length: 16
J: TRBJ2-7
size: .

CDR3: CASSQPWTSGRDEQFF
DNA: TGTGCCAGCAGCCAACCCTGGACTAGCGGGAGGGATGAGCAGTTCTTC
D: TRBD2
V: TRBV9
length: 16
J: TRBJ2-1
size: .

CDR3: CASSEPGQGLDTQYF
DNA: TGTGCCAGCAGTGAACCGGGACAGGGGTTAGATACGCAGTATTTT
D: TRBD1
V: TRBV6-1
length: 15
J: TRBJ2-3
size: .

CDR3: CARSRDGYTF
DNA: TGTGCCAGAAGCAGGGATGGCTACACCTTC
D: .
V: TRBV5-3
length: 10
J: TRBJ1-2
size: .

CDR3: CASSLFPSYEQYF
DNA: TGTGCCAGCAGCCTATTTCCCTCCTACGAGCAGTACTTC
D: .
V: TRBV7-9
length: 13
J: TRBJ2-7
size: .

CDR3: CASSREKGLGAETQYF
DNA: TGTGCCAGCAGCCGGGAAAAGGGACTGGGGGCGGAGACCCAGTACTTC
D: .
V: TRBV14
length: 16
J: TRBJ2-5
size: .

CDR3: CASSFSLASLSTVVTDEQFF
DNA: TGTGCCAGCAGTTTTAGTCTAGCATCTCTTAGCACCGTCGTAACCGATGAGCAGTTCTTC
D: .
V: TRBV28
length: 20
J: TRBJ2-1
size: .

CDR3: CASRGTGEAQYF
DNA: TGTGCCAGCCGCGGGACAGGGGAAGCCCAGTACTTC
D: TRBD1
V: TRBV5-6
length: 12
J: TRBJ2-5
size: .

CDR3: CASSRGLAGGWNTGELFF
DNA: TGTGCCAGCAGCCGGGGACTAGCGGGAGGGTGGAACACCGGGGAGCTGTTTTTT
D: TRBD2
V: TRBV9
length: 18
J: TRBJ2-2
size: .

CDR3: CASSLSAAYLNTEAFF
DNA: TGTGCCAGCAGTTTATCGGCAGCCTATCTTAACACTGAAGCTTTCTTT
D: .
V: TRBV27
length: 16
J: TRBJ1-1
size: .

CDR3: CASSRQGVGVNEQFF
DNA: TGTGCCAGCAGCCGGCAAGGGGTGGGAGTTAATGAGCAGTTCTTC
D: .
V: TRBV5-4
length: 15
J: TRBJ2-1
size: .

CDR3: CASVLASGNTIYF
DNA: TGTGCCAGCGTGTTGGCCTCTGGAAACACCATATATTTT
D: .
V: TRBV6-1
length: 13
J: TRBJ1-3
size: .

CDR3: CSVEDIGLAGYIQYF
DNA: TGCAGCGTTGAAGACATAGGACTAGCGGGGTACATTCAGTACTTC
D: TRBD2
V: TRBV29-1
length: 15
J: TRBJ2-4
size: .

CDR3: CASSTPGTAAKNIQYF
DNA: TGTGCCAGCAGCACCCCCGGGACAGCCGCCAAAAACATTCAGTACTTC
D: TRBD1
V: TRBV7-9
length: 16
J: TRBJ2-4
size: .

CDR3: CASRDPGYGTGELFF
DNA: TGTGCCAGTAGAGACCCCGGATATGGCACCGGGGAGCTGTTTTTT
D: .
V: TRBV19
length: 15
J: TRBJ2-2
size: once

CDR3: CASSLGTSNTEAFF
DNA: TGTGCCAGCAGTTTAGGGACCTCGAACACTGAAGCTTTCTTT
D: .
V: TRBV27
length: 14
J: TRBJ1-1
size: .

CDR3: CASSLGRGISNQPQHF
DNA: TGTGCCAGCAGCTTAGGGAGAGGAATTAGCAATCAGCCCCAGCATTTT
D: .
V: TRBV7-2
length: 16
J: TRBJ1-5
size: .

CDR3: CASSQDRGSLWGYTF
DNA: TGTGCCAGCAGCCAAGACAGGGGGTCCCTGTGGGGCTACACCTTC
D: TRBD1
V: TRBV5-4
length: 15
J: TRBJ1-2
size: .

CDR3: CSVPRPGQDF
DNA: TGCAGTGTACCCCGTCCCGGACAAGATTTC
D: .
V: TRBV20-1
length: 10
J: TRBJ1-2
size: .

CDR3: CASSPSTDTQYF
DNA: TGTGCCAGCAGTCCGAGCACAGATACGCAGTATTTT
D: .
V: TRBV27
length: 12
J: TRBJ2-3
size: .

CDR3: CASSLEGDPEAFF
DNA: TGTGCCAGCAGCTTAGAGGGTGACCCTGAAGCTTTCTTT
D: .
V: TRBV11-3
length: 13
J: TRBJ1-1
size: few